Presented here are 31 T cell receptor beta chains from one specimen sequenced in a study of chemoradiotherapy in HPV16-positive cancers. The method was immunoSEQ multiplex PCR; TCRdb's version includes in-frame clones alone and lacks a portion of them. The sample holds fewer than 40,000 clones; more than 65% are singletons and the top ten take about 4.9%. The sequencing used blood, collected from a patient who underwent chemoradiotherapy. These receptors came from a human donor with HPV-associated anogenital cancer.

V and J are TRBV14 and TRBJ1-1, with D perhaps TRBD1 (5 bases). The CDR3 spans 11 residues. Trimming took 2 bases from V and 8 from J, leaving 6 bases between them. CDR1 and CDR2 (germline): SGHDN, FVKESK. CDR3 DNA sequence: TGTGCCAGCAGCCAATCAGGGGAAGCTTTCTTT. Amino acids: CASSQSGEAFF.

This clone is a singleton in its sample. Other DNA sequences in the same sample also yield this CDR3. This chain connects TRBV19 to TRBJ2-7; 8 bases line up with TRBD1. The CDR3 consists of 14 residues. CDR1 and CDR2 (germline): LNHDA, SQIVND (reference sequence). V trimming: 3 bases; J trimming: 0 bases; junction bases outside the gene matches: 1. The CDR3 bases are TGTGCCAGTAGTATTGGGACAGGCTCCTACGAGCAGTACTTC. This sequence encodes CASSIGTGSYEQYF. The whole variable domain, filled in from reference TRBV19 and TRBJ2-7, reads DGGITQSPKYLFRKEGQNVTLSCEQNLNHDAMYWYRQDPGQGLRLIYYSQIVNDFQKGDIAEGYSVSREKKESFPLTVTSAQKNPTAFYLCASSIGTGSYEQYFGPGTRLTVT.

About this clone itself: This CDR3 is also generated by other DNA sequences in the sample. V gene TRBV5-1 combines with J gene TRBJ1-1, with no clear D. Germline V gene data show CDR1 as SGHRS and CDR2 as YFSETQ. Trimming took 2 bases from V and 0 from J, leaving 8 bases between them. The CDR3 contains 14 residues. The CDR3 loop reads CASSLASMNTEAFF. CDR3 coding DNA: TGCGCCAGCAGCTTAGCCAGCATGAACACTGAAGCTTTCTTT.

The CDR3 region is CASSLDGGGSGDTQYF. As DNA, the CDR3 is TGCGCCAGCAGCTTGGACGGGGGGGGATCGGGAGATACGCAGTATTTT. The rearrangement uses TRBV5-1 and TRBJ2-3; the match to TRBD2 covers 8 bases. V gave up 0 bases and J gave up 5 bases; unmatched junction bases: 8. Germline CDR1 SGHRS, CDR2 YFSETQ. There are 16 residues in the CDR3.

V usage is TRBV5-6 and J usage is TRBJ2-5, with TRBD2 identical over 11 bases. This CDR3 is 15 amino acids long. The ends lost 4 bases at V and 7 bases at J; junction bases unmatched: 9. Germline CDR1 is SGHDT and CDR2 is YYEEEE. The DNA of the CDR3 is TGTGCCAGCAGCCACATAGCGGGGGGGATAGGGACCCAGTACTTC. This translates into CASSHIAGGIGTQYF.

The table lists this clone with a count of one. This rearrangement joins TRBV5-1 to TRBJ1-3, with 8 bases that match TRBD1. Germline-derived CDR1 and CDR2 are SGHRS and YFSETQ. The CDR3 loop spans 14 amino acids. V gave up 4 bases and J gave up 5 bases; unmatched junction bases: 5. CDR3 sequence reads: CASSPDRGRNTIYF. As DNA, the CDR3 is TGCGCCAGCAGCCCCGACAGGGGTCGAAACACCATATATTTT.

The chain recombines TRBV10-3 with TRBJ2-1, with 10 nucleotides matching TRBD1. CDR1 and CDR2 from the germline V gene are ENHRY and SYGVKD. J gave up 6 bases and V 6 bases, and 11 bases lay outside the gene matches. There are 16 residues in the CDR3. The CDR3, as DNA: TGTGCCATCAGCAGCATGGGGGACAGGGGCCGCAATGAGCAGTTCTTC. Residues: CAISSMGDRGRNEQFF.

The rearrangement links TRBV29-1 to TRBJ2-3; D is ambiguous. CDR1 and CDR2 from the germline V gene are SQVTM and ANQGSEA. The V end was cut by 8 bases, the J end by 4 bases, with 19 bases between. The CDR3 consists of 14 residues. CDR3 nucleotide sequence: TGCAGCCATCGGGCTCCTGGGGTTTCAGATACGCAGTATTTT. Translated, it gives CSHRAPGVSDTQYF.

This clone was counted between two and nine times. CDR3 in DNA: TGTGCCAGCAGCGGTAACAGGGGTGGCTACACCTTC. Residues: CASSGNRGGYTF. This chain uses TRBV7-2 with TRBJ1-2, with TRBD1 matching 7 bases. Germline-derived CDR1 and CDR2 are SGHTA and FQGNSA. The ends lost 5 bases at V and 7 bases at J; junction bases unmatched: 4. The CDR3 consists of 12 residues.

The rearrangement links TRBV5-1 to TRBJ1-3; no firm D call. Germline V lookup: CDR1 SGHRS, CDR2 YFSETQ. The CDR3 has 14 residues. Trimming shortened V by 0 bases and J by 2 bases, and 6 bases separated the two germline ends. Here the CDR3 reads CASSLGPTGNTIYF. The CDR3, as DNA: TGCGCCAGCAGCTTGGGGCCGACTGGAAACACCATATATTTT.

The rearrangement uses TRBV7-3 and TRBJ2-1, with D perhaps given as TRBD1 or TRBD2 (5 bases each). The CDR3 spans 15 residues. Trimming took off 5 bases at V and 0 bases at J, with 11 bases between the two ends. The germline gives CDR1 SGHTA, CDR2 FQGTGA. DNA of the CDR3: TGTGCCAGCAGCAGAAATGGGGGCTCCTACAATGAGCAGTTCTTC. Protein sequence: CASSRNGGSYNEQFF.

In this sample, this clone turned up once. The chain recombines TRBV11-2 with TRBJ2-3; 10 bases are shared with TRBD2. The V and J ends lost 8 bases and 5 bases, in that order; junction bases with no gene match: 7. The germline CDR1 and CDR2 sequences are SGHAT and FQNNGV. This CDR3 has 14 amino acids. The CDR3 sequence is CASGTSGVLDTQYF. DNA of the CDR3: TGTGCCAGCGGAACTAGCGGGGTTTTAGATACGCAGTATTTT.

This clone was detected only a few times. The chain joins TRBV5-4 to TRBJ1-1, with 7 bases identical to TRBD1. V dropped 4 bases and J dropped 0; count of bases not matched to a gene: 3. The germline V gene encodes CDR1 SGHNT and CDR2 YYREEE (reference sequence). This CDR3 contains 14 residues. This chain's CDR3 is CASSPTGLNTEAFF. CDR3 DNA sequence: TGTGCCAGCAGCCCGACAGGGTTGAACACTGAAGCTTTCTTT.

The V gene is TRBV2, the J gene TRBJ1-2, with a tentative D call TRBD1 (5 bases). The V gene's germline CDR1 is SNHLY and CDR2 FYNNEI. The V gene lost 2 bases and the J gene lost 5 bases, with 6 bases spanning the gap. This CDR3 has 12 amino acids. This CDR3 reads CASSEQGYGYTF. As DNA, the CDR3 is TGTGCCAGCAGTGAACAGGGATATGGCTACACCTTC.

Here the CDR3 DNA reads TGCGCCAGCCAAAGGTCAGCACAGGGGGACAATGAGCAGTTCTTC. Amino acid sequence: CASQRSAQGDNEQFF. The chain links TRBV5-1 to TRBJ2-1; 8 bases fit TRBD1. CDR3 length: 15 residues. Unmatched junction bases numbered 11, after V lost 7 bases and J lost 5 bases. Looked up from germline, CDR1 is SGHRS and CDR2 is YFSETQ. Complete variable domain (other parts from reference TRBV5-1 and TRBJ2-1): KAGVTQTPRYLIKTRGQQVTLSCSPISGHRSVSWYQQTPGQGLQFLFEYFSETQRNKGNFPGRFSGRQFSNSRSEMNVSTLELGDSALYLCASQRSAQGDNEQFFGPGTRLTVL.

This clone was detected a few times. This sequence joins TRBV4-1 and TRBJ2-7, with D perhaps TRBD1 (6 bases). Trimming took 1 base from V and 3 from J, leaving 16 bases between them. Per the germline V gene, CDR1 is MGHRA and CDR2 is YSYEKL. This CDR3 is 16 amino acids long. The CDR3 spells CASSQGRGGSSYEQYF. CDR3 nucleotides: TGCGCCAGCAGCCAAGGGAGAGGGGGATCTAGCTACGAGCAGTACTTC.

The chain has TRBV5-1 and TRBJ1-6; no clear D. This CDR3 is built from 12 residues. Germline lookup yields CDR1 SGHRS and CDR2 YFSETQ. The V and J ends lost 5 bases and 6 bases respectively, with 6 bases between them. The CDR3 is CASRSTNSPLHF. CDR3 nucleotide sequence: TGCGCCAGCAGGTCGACTAATTCACCCCTCCACTTT.

This clone was observed a handful of times. The V and J genes are TRBV2 and TRBJ1-1; D is ambiguous. This CDR3 is built from 15 residues. The germline V gene encodes CDR1 SNHLY and CDR2 FYNNEI. V was shortened by 0 bases and J by 0 bases, with 8 bases between the two germline ends. This chain's CDR3 is CASSEALHVNTEAFF. The CDR3, as DNA: TGTGCCAGCAGTGAAGCGCTTCACGTGAACACTGAAGCTTTCTTT.

The chain carries TRBV14 and TRBJ2-7, with 8 bases matching TRBD1. CDR1 is SGHDN and CDR2 is FVKESK in the germline V gene. This CDR3 region has 15 residues. Germline trimming cut 6 bases from V and 13 bases from J; bases unmatched to any gene: 20. In nucleotides, the CDR3 is TGTGCCAGCAGAACCGAGCCGGGACAGGTTAAACAAGGATACTTC. Translating it yields CASRTEPGQVKQGYF. The full variable domain, its missing parts supplied by reference TRBV14 and TRBJ2-7, is EAGVTQFPSHSVIEKGQTVTLRCDPISGHDNLYWYRRVMGKEIKFLLHFVKESKQDESGMPNNRFLAERTGGTYSTLKVQPAELEDSGVYFCASRTEPGQVKQGYFGPGTRLTVT.

The chain carries TRBV10-1 and TRBJ1-5, with TRBD1 matching 7 bases. CDR3 length: 13 residues. Germline V gene lookup returns CDR1 WNHNN and CDR2 SYGVQD (reference sequence). V shed 6 bases and J 4 bases; nucleotides not matched to a gene: 3. CDR3 sequence: CASSGQVNQPQHF. Here the CDR3 DNA reads TGCGCCAGCAGCGGACAGGTTAATCAGCCCCAGCATTTT.

V is TRBV4-2 and J is TRBJ1-1, with 7 bases matching TRBD1. The CDR3 runs 12 residues. V was clipped by 4 bases and J by 7 bases; unmatched bases: 3. CDR1 and CDR2 from the germline V gene are LGHNA and YNFKEQ. CDR3 nucleotides: TGTGCCAGCAGCCCGACAGGGTTTGAAGCTTTCTTT. Translation: CASSPTGFEAFF.

In its sample, this clone was seen once. The chain carries TRBV30 and TRBJ1-1, with D unresolved. Germline assignment: CDR1 GTSNPN and CDR2 SVGIG (reference sequence). CDR3 size: 14 residues. With 2 bases removed from V and 4 bases from J, the gap between germline ends came to 14 bases. This CDR3 reads CAWSRRGRGTEAFF. The CDR3 nucleotides read TGTGCCTGGAGTCGTCGGGGAAGAGGCACTGAAGCTTTCTTT.

The chain has TRBV19 and TRBJ2-7; 7 nucleotides align to TRBD1. The V segment lost 7 bases and the J segment 3 bases; nucleotides outside the gene matches: 9. CDR3 length: 14 residues. Germline assignment: CDR1 LNHDA and CDR2 SQIVND (reference sequence). The CDR3 loop reads CASNTGQLGYEQYF. The CDR3 bases are TGTGCCAGTAATACGGGACAGTTGGGCTACGAGCAGTACTTC.

The DNA for the CDR3 is TGTGCCAGTAGTAAACAGGGGAGAGACTACGAGCAGTACTTC. Residues: CASSKQGRDYEQYF. The chain links TRBV19 to TRBJ2-7, with TRBD1 matching 7 bases. Per germline, CDR1 LNHDA and CDR2 SQIVND (reference sequence). The CDR3 loop spans 14 amino acids. With V trimmed by 4 bases and J by 3 bases, 6 bases remained unmatched.

The chain carries TRBV4-2 and TRBJ2-6, with D unclear. This CDR3 has 16 amino acids. CDR1 is LGHNA and CDR2 is YNFKEQ in the germline V gene. Trimming removed 0 bases at V and 4 bases at J, with 10 bases between. The CDR3 DNA reads TGTGCCAGCAGCCAAGATGTAGCAGCCGGGGCCAACGTCCTGACTTTC. Its translation is CASSQDVAAGANVLTF.

The chain joins TRBV5-1 to TRBJ2-3, with 9 bases that match TRBD1. Germline V gene lookup returns CDR1 SGHRS and CDR2 YFSETQ. Germline trimming cut 4 bases from V and 1 base from J; bases unmatched to any gene: 4. The CDR3 length is 15 residues. The CDR3 loop is CASSLGQGGTDTQYF. The CDR3 DNA reads as TGCGCCAGCAGCCTGGGACAGGGTGGCACAGATACGCAGTATTTT.

This clone has just a few counts. This rearrangement joins TRBV19 to TRBJ1-5; D call uncertain. Germline CDR1 LNHDA, CDR2 SQIVND (reference sequence). The CDR3 has 13 amino acids. Trimming removed 2 bases at V and 4 bases at J, with 6 bases between. DNA for the CDR3: TGTGCCAGTAGTATACGGCTTAATCAGCCCCAGCATTTT. Its protein product is CASSIRLNQPQHF.

In nucleotides, the CDR3 is TGTGCCAGCAGTTCCGGGACAGGGATAGGCAAAAACATTCAGTACTTC. As protein: CASSSGTGIGKNIQYF. The rearrangement uses TRBV5-8 and TRBJ2-4; 9 positions agree with TRBD1. Germline values: CDR1 SGHTS, CDR2 YDEGEE. The CDR3 consists of 16 residues. V was clipped by 5 bases and J by 3 bases; unmatched bases: 9. Filled out from reference TRBV5-8 and TRBJ2-4, the complete variable domain reads EAGVTQSPTHLIKTRGQQATLRCSPISGHTSVYWYQQALGLGLQFLLWYDEGEERNRGNFPPRFSGRQFPNYSSELNVNALELEDSALYLCASSSGTGIGKNIQYFGAGTRLSVL.

The chain has TRBV2 and TRBJ1-5; 12 bases match TRBD1. The trim removed 3 bases at V and 3 bases at J, leaving 3 bases unmatched. This CDR3 spans 16 amino acids. Per germline, CDR1 SNHLY and CDR2 FYNNEI. CDR3 DNA: TGTGCCAGCAGTGATGGGACAGGGGGCTTCAATCAGCCCCAGCATTTT. It encodes CASSDGTGGFNQPQHF.

The chain recombines TRBV2 with TRBJ2-7, with 13 bases matching TRBD2. This CDR3 has 15 residues. Germline values: CDR1 SNHLY, CDR2 FYNNEI. Losses at the gene ends were 6 bases for V and 7 bases for J; bases not matched to a gene: 9. CDR3 nucleotide sequence: TGTGCCAGCAGCCCCGGGACTAGCGGGGCGAAGGAGCAGTACTTC. Encoded protein: CASSPGTSGAKEQYF.

The chain links TRBV7-2 to TRBJ1-4, with a weak D call TRBD1 (5 bases). Germline V gene sequence: CDR1 SGHTA, CDR2 FQGNSA. This CDR3 has 16 residues. V dropped 1 base and J dropped 5 bases, with 14 bases sitting between them. The CDR3 DNA sequence: TGTGCCAGCAGCTTAGAAGGGACGGGGAGGAATGAAAAACTGTTTTTT. Translation gives CASSLEGTGRNEKLFF.